Below are 20 T cell receptor beta chains sequenced from a single sample in a study of metastatic and nonmetastatic thyroid tumors (dated by TCRdb to 2019 to 2021). The library was generated by PCR. Sequencing was carried out with an Illumina HiSeq 4000. Using fastp trimming at Q25 and MiXCR clonotype assembly, TCRdb reanalyzed the public sequencing data and kept in-frame beta chains. This sample comprises about 24,000 clones, approximately 20% of them detected only once. About 4.2% of the sample is taken by the ten largest. No treatment had been received by any patient before thyroid surgery. Material: blood. The receptor source for this set is a male donor with papillary thyroid cancer or a benign thyroid nodule (not recorded which). Some clones in this sample may be carry-over from other donors' samples.

This clone has just a few counts. This may stem from a read error, because a much larger clone lies one nucleotide away. Other DNA sequences within the sample encode an identical CDR3. The rearrangement links TRBV4-1 to TRBJ2-1; weak D call: TRBD2 (5 bases). Looked up from germline, CDR1 is MGHRA and CDR2 is YSYEKL. V gave up 1 base and J gave up 4 bases, with 11 bases separating them. The CDR3 loop spans 15 amino acids. The CDR3 sequence: CASSQVWTGYNEQFF. The CDR3 coding sequence is TGCGCCAGCAGCCAAGTGTGGACGGGATACAATGAGCAGTTCTTC.

This clone was counted between two and nine times. The V and J genes are TRBV12-3 or TRBV12-4 and TRBJ1-5, with TRBD1 matching over 8 bases. V lost 3 bases to trimming and J lost 3 bases; unmatched junction nucleotides: 4. The CDR3 is made up of 15 amino acids. CDR3 region: CASSFGRGHNQPQHF. CDR3 nucleotide sequence: TGTGCCAGCAGTTTCGGCAGGGGGCACAATCAGCCCCAGCATTTT.

The chain links TRBV2 to TRBJ2-5, with 8 bases identical to TRBD2. This CDR3 comprises 15 residues. The germline V gene encodes CDR1 SNHLY and CDR2 FYNNEI. V lost 2 bases, J lost 3 bases, and 5 bases stayed unmatched. The DNA for the CDR3 is TGTGCCAGCAGTGAATCCGGGACTAGGGAAGAGACCCAGTACTTC. As protein: CASSESGTREETQYF.

This clone was observed a handful of times. The genes are TRBV3-1 and TRBJ2-1, with 10 bases aligning to TRBD2. Germline CDR1 and CDR2: LGHDT and YNNKEL (reference sequence). V lost 0 bases and J lost 7; bases outside the gene matches: 12. CDR3 length: 18 amino acids. CDR3 bases: TGTGCCAGCAGCCAAGAAGGTCGGGTAGCGGGGGGTCTTAATGAGCAGTTCTTC. It is translated as CASSQEGRVAGGLNEQFF.

There are many counts of this clone. The chain has TRBV6-1 and TRBJ2-2, with D hard to call. The CDR3 spans 14 residues. The V gene's germline CDR1 is MNHNS and CDR2 SASEGT. The CDR3 sequence is CVTCREENTGELFF. Written as DNA, the CDR3 is TGTGTCACGTGTAGAGAGGAGAACACCGGGGAGCTGTTTTTT.

This clone was counted at least ten times. The J gene is TRBJ2-1, the V gene TRBV9, with 12 nucleotides matching TRBD2. With V trimmed by 0 bases and J by 4 bases, 2 bases remained unmatched. CDR1 is SGDLS and CDR2 is YYNGEE in the germline V gene. The CDR3 covers 16 residues. The CDR3: CASSVDTSGRYNEQFF. The CDR3 DNA sequence: TGTGCCAGCAGCGTAGATACTAGCGGGAGGTACAATGAGCAGTTCTTC. The entire variable domain, with the rest obtained from reference TRBV9 and TRBJ2-1, is as follows: DSGVTQTPKHLITATGQRVTLRCSPRSGDLSVYWYQQSLDQGLQFLIQYYNGEERAKGNILERFSAQQFPDLHSELNLSSLELGDSALYFCASSVDTSGRYNEQFFGPGTRLTVL.

The chain employs TRBV28 and TRBJ1-2, with 7 bases lining up with TRBD1. J gave up 0 bases and V 10 bases, and 14 bases lay outside the gene matches. Germline assignment: CDR1 MDHEN and CDR2 SYDVKM. The CDR3 length is 16 residues. CDR3 DNA: TGTGCCATCCAAACTACAGGGACAGTTTCTAACTATGGCTACACCTTC. It codes for CAIQTTGTVSNYGYTF.

By its share, this clone is medium-sized. J is TRBJ1-2 and V is TRBV28; D not certain. The CDR3 covers 13 residues. CDR1 and CDR2 (germline): MDHEN, SYDVKM. V dropped 3 bases and J dropped 6 bases, with 11 bases sitting between them. CDR3 protein: CASSFFKADGYTF. Written as DNA, the CDR3 is TGTGCCAGCAGTTTCTTTAAGGCGGATGGCTACACCTTC.

By sample fraction, this clone is medium-sized. CDR3 nucleotides: TGTGCCAGCAGCATTAATAGGGATTCACCCCTCCACTTT. This encodes CASSINRDSPLHF. The V and J genes are TRBV12-3 or TRBV12-4 and TRBJ1-6, with D unresolved. This CDR3 comprises 13 residues. Trimming took 6 bases from V and 8 from J, leaving 11 bases between them.

This clone was counted ten times or more. CDR3 sequence (DNA): TGTGCCAGCAGCTTGGCGGGGTTCAATGAGCAGTTCTTC. This codes for CASSLAGFNEQFF. The chain couples TRBV5-8 to TRBJ2-1; maybe TRBD2 (5 bases). This CDR3 comprises 13 residues. Trimming took off 0 bases at V and 6 bases at J, with 7 bases between the two ends. Germline CDR1 is SGHTS and CDR2 is YDEGEE.

This clone was counted many times. V gene TRBV6-5 combines with J gene TRBJ2-5; D is unresolved. Per germline, CDR1 MNHEY and CDR2 SVGAGI. V was clipped by 2 bases and J by 5 bases, with 9 bases between them. The CDR3 spans 13 residues. CDR3 region: CASSYGGVETQYF. CDR3 nucleotide sequence: TGTGCCAGCAGTTACGGTGGAGTGGAGACCCAGTACTTC.

Within the sample, this clone is medium-sized. The CDR3 region has the DNA TGTGCCAGCCGGGAGGGGTCAGGGAATTACGAGCAGTACTTC. Amino acid sequence: CASREGSGNYEQYF. The chain couples TRBV27 to TRBJ2-7; 8 bases are shared with TRBD2. Germline assignment: CDR1 MNHEY and CDR2 SMNVEV (reference sequence). CDR3 length: 14 amino acids. With 8 bases clipped from V and 4 bases from J, the junction kept 10 bases outside the gene matches.

The chain is built from TRBV6-4 and TRBJ2-2; TRBD1 agrees at 9 bases. The CDR3 contains 15 residues. Germline loops: CDR1 MRHNA, CDR2 SNTAGT. Unmatched junction bases numbered 7, after V lost 5 bases and J lost 6 bases. CDR3 in DNA: TGTGCCAGCAGTCGCGGTTGGGACAGGGCCGGGGAGCTGTTTTTT. Its protein is CASSRGWDRAGELFF.

This clone occurred many times. V is TRBV5-1 and J is TRBJ2-1, with 8 bases that match TRBD2. Per germline, CDR1 SGHRS and CDR2 YFSETQ. V shed 4 bases and J 2 bases; nucleotides not matched to a gene: 17. The CDR3 runs 19 residues. CDR3 amino acids: CASSELEASGPAPYNEQFF. In nucleotides, the CDR3 is TGCGCCAGCAGCGAACTCGAAGCTAGCGGGCCAGCCCCCTACAATGAGCAGTTCTTC.

This clone appeared many times. The chain joins TRBV5-1 to TRBJ1-4; TRBD1 agrees at 8 bases. This CDR3 comprises 16 residues. Germline V gene data show CDR1 as SGHRS and CDR2 as YFSETQ. J was trimmed by 0 bases and V by 4 bases; bases with no gene match: 5. The chain's CDR3 is CASSGGQGTTNEKLFF. CDR3 in DNA: TGCGCCAGCAGCGGCGGACAGGGCACAACTAATGAAAAACTGTTTTTT.

This clone was recorded a few times. The CDR3: CASSYEGFQYEQYF. The CDR3 coding sequence is TGTGCCAGCAGTTATGAAGGATTTCAGTATGAGCAGTACTTC. This sequence joins TRBV28 and TRBJ2-7; D remains ambiguous. This CDR3 comprises 14 residues. Germline V gene lookup returns CDR1 MDHEN and CDR2 SYDVKM. V dropped 4 bases and J dropped 7 bases, with 17 bases sitting between them.

This clone is termed medium-sized. The chain recombines TRBV24-1 with TRBJ2-1; TRBD1 might be the D (5 bases). Trimming left V 4 bases short and J 7 bases short, with 19 bases between. This CDR3 is 16 amino acids long. Germline V gene sequence: CDR1 KGHDR, CDR2 SFDVKD. The CDR3 DNA reads as TGTGCCACCAGTGACCCTCGGCAGGACATTGGGAATGAGCAGTTCTTC. This translates into CATSDPRQDIGNEQFF.

This clone was picked up a small number of times. One end of the junction varies from germline; a read error may be responsible. The chain recombines TRBV7-6 with TRBJ2-3; TRBD2 agrees at 9 bases. The CDR3 covers 15 residues. Germline lookup yields CDR1 SGHVS and CDR2 FNYEAQ. For the CDR3, the DNA is TGTGCCAGCAGCCTAGCGGCGGGGGGGTCAGATACGCAGTATTTT. Its protein is CASSLAAGGSDTQYF.

This clone was counted ten times or more. The chain carries TRBV7-9 and TRBJ1-4; the D gene is possibly TRBD1 (5 bases). The length of the CDR3 is 15 residues. Trimming took off 5 bases at V and 8 bases at J, with 18 bases between the two ends. CDR1 and CDR2 (germline): SEHNR, FQNEAQ (reference sequence). This CDR3 reads CASSRLREGVEKLFF. As DNA, the CDR3 is TGTGCCAGCAGCCGGCTCAGGGAGGGAGTCGAAAAACTGTTTTTT.

This clone is judged medium-sized. The gene calls are TRBV6-4 and TRBJ2-3, with TRBD1 matching over 10 bases. Germline assignment: CDR1 MRHNA and CDR2 SNTAGT. This CDR3 is built from 15 residues. Trimming cost V 2 bases and J 1 base; bases outside gene matches: 0. The CDR3: CASSDGTGGTDTQYF. The CDR3 DNA reads TGTGCCAGCAGTGACGGGACAGGGGGCACAGATACGCAGTATTTT.